The clone carrying this T cell receptor beta chain showed up just a few times. Its antigen is not known. The source of the sample is a study of T-cell memory formation after mild COVID-19. Study overall: TCR clusters were mostly donor specific. Overall study findings and caveats: SARS-CoV-2 specificity of second-wave clones peaking day 37 was unconfirmed. Some SARS-CoV-2-responding clones were already detected in memory before infection.

Trimming took 7 bases from V and 0 from J, leaving 15 bases between them. Germline V gene data show CDR1 as MNHEY and CDR2 as SVGAGI. The CDR3 extends over 16 amino acids. 5'RACE, which relied on constant-segment primers, yielded TCR alpha and TCR beta cDNA libraries carrying sample barcodes and UMIs. One entry per CDR3 protein, called by TCRdb with MiXCR from the 5' RACE reads. The table includes about 610,000 distinct CDR3 sequences, approximately 15% detected once. The rearrangement links TRBV6-5 to TRBJ2-2; a weak D match, TRBD2 (6 bases). Material for sequencing was PBMCs or a T cell subset sorted from them (not recorded which). This sequence originates from an adult woman who had mild COVID-19 (a few samples of this study predate the infection). Cell type and time point are not known. DNA of the CDR3: TGTGCCAGCAAACTTACGGGACTTACGAACACCGGGGAGCTGTTTTTT. Protein: CASKLTGLTNTGELFF.